Listed below are T cell receptor beta chains from one sample, sequenced in a study of T cell responses to AZD1222 COVID-19 vaccine. TCRdb's table, derived via immunoSEQ multiplex PCR, lists solely in-frame clones and lacks some. The sample lists more than 110,000 clones, over 90% occurring once. Here the sequenced sample was peripheral blood, taken on day 0 of AZD1222 vaccination. The receptor set was obtained from an adult in good health. Both conserved end residues are part of each CDR3. A D gene is named only where the DNA matches it firmly. The size of a clone is reported for some rows only, either as once, few or many, or as a class for expanded clones.

TRBD2	TRBV28	-	TRBJ2-1	CASSYGLAGFDEQFF	TGTGCCAGCAGTTATGGACTAGCGGGTTTCGATGAGCAGTTCTTC
-	TRBV6-5	-	TRBJ1-2	CASSYSKNSLYGYTF	TGTGCCAGCAGTTACTCGAAGAACAGCCTCTATGGCTACACCTTC
TRBD1	TRBV29-1	-	TRBJ2-6	CSVTITGGSSGANVLTF	TGCAGCGTAACTATAACAGGGGGGAGCTCTGGGGCCAACGTCCTGACTTTC
-	TRBV19	-	TRBJ1-5	CASSGRDSNQPQHF	TGTGCCAGTAGTGGCCGAGATAGCAATCAGCCCCAGCATTTT
TRBD2	TRBV6-6	-	TRBJ2-1	CASRAPSGSYNEQFF	TGTGCCAGCAGAGCCCCTAGCGGGAGCTACAATGAGCAGTTCTTC
TRBD2	TRBV6-5	-	TRBJ2-1	CASTPLAGPFNEQFF	TGTGCCAGCACTCCACTAGCGGGACCCTTTAATGAGCAGTTCTTC
TRBD1	TRBV27	-	TRBJ2-5	CASSSWTGGGETQYF	TGTGCCAGCAGTTCCTGGACAGGGGGAGGAGAGACCCAGTACTTC
TRBD1	TRBV2	-	TRBJ1-1	CARETDRVNTEAFF	TGTGCCAGGGAAACCGACAGGGTGAACACTGAAGCTTTCTTT
-	TRBV6-5	-	TRBJ1-1	CASSSERNTEAFF	TGTGCCAGCAGTTCTGAGAGGAACACTGAAGCTTTCTTT
-	TRBV11-2	-	TRBJ2-2	CASSSMQGSNTGELFF	TGTGCCAGCAGCTCAATGCAGGGCTCAAACACCGGGGAGCTGTTTTTT
-	TRBV5-1	-	TRBJ1-1	CASSLSGFEAFF	TGCGCCAGCAGCTTGTCAGGGTTTGAAGCTTTCTTT
TRBD2	TRBV28	-	TRBJ2-1	CASSLGGRVWNEQFF	TGTGCCAGCAGTTTAGGCGGGAGGGTCTGGAATGAGCAGTTCTTC
TRBD2	TRBV3-1/TRBV3-2	-	TRBJ2-7	CASSLAYEGRGPYEQYF	TGTGCCAGCAGCCTGGCGTACGAGGGGAGGGGCCCCTACGAGCAGTACTTC
-	TRBV30	-	TRBJ1-2	CAWSDGTARGYTF	TGTGCCTGGAGTGACGGGACGGCGCGGGGCTACACCTTC
-	TRBV30	-	TRBJ1-5	CAWSVPWRGRQPQHF	TGTGCCTGGAGTGTACCGTGGAGGGGAAGACAGCCCCAGCATTTT
TRBD1	TRBV19	-	TRBJ2-7	CASSIRDRGYEQYF	TGTGCCAGTAGTATTCGGGACAGGGGCTACGAGCAGTACTTC
-	TRBV4-1	-	TRBJ1-2	CASSSHLGRGYTF	TGCGCCAGCAGCTCACACCTAGGACGGGGCTACACCTTC
TRBD1	TRBV7-2	-	TRBJ1-4	CASRPGGTNEKLFF	TGTGCCAGCAGACCAGGGGGGACTAATGAAAAACTGTTTTTT
TRBD1	TRBV7-9	-	TRBJ1-2	CASSPPWGQGVGYTF	TGTGCCAGCAGCCCCCCCTGGGGACAGGGCGTCGGCTACACCTTC
TRBD2	TRBV20-1	-	TRBJ2-5	CSASGLAGETQYF	TGCAGTGCTAGTGGACTAGCGGGAGAGACCCAGTACTTC
TRBD1	TRBV6-4	-	TRBJ1-2	CASSDTGARGYTF	TGTGCCAGCAGCGACACAGGGGCTAGAGGCTACACCTTC
-	TRBV5-1	-	TRBJ2-5	CASSLDWDQETQYF	TGCGCCAGCAGCTTGGATTGGGACCAAGAGACCCAGTACTTC
-	TRBV5-6	-	TRBJ1-2	CASSSSYNYGYTF	TGTGCCAGCAGCTCCTCTTATAACTATGGCTACACCTTC
-	TRBV5-1	-	TRBJ2-1	CASSGELSSYNEQFF	TGCGCCAGCTCCGGTGAGCTTAGCTCCTACAATGAGCAGTTCTTC
TRBD1	TRBV3-1/TRBV3-2	-	TRBJ2-7	CASRLSGQGSYEQYF	TGTGCCAGCAGACTCAGCGGACAGGGGTCCTACGAGCAGTACTTC
-	TRBV19	-	TRBJ2-7	CASSISGRAYEQYF	TGTGCCAGTAGTATATCCGGGAGAGCCTACGAGCAGTACTTC
-	TRBV6-5	once	TRBJ1-1	CASITTKNTEAFF	TGTGCCAGCATAACGACAAAGAACACTGAAGCTTTCTTT
-	TRBV4-2	-	TRBJ1-6	CASSQTLKSRTANNSPLHF	TGTGCCAGCAGCCAAACCCTTAAGTCTCGGACCGCAAATAATTCACCCCTCCACTTT
-	TRBV7-9	-	TRBJ1-2	CASSLSREDYGYTF	TGTGCCAGCAGCTTATCTAGGGAAGACTATGGCTACACCTTC
-	TRBV3-1/TRBV3-2	-	TRBJ2-5	CASSSDLPKFQETQYF	TGTGCCAGCAGCTCGGACTTGCCCAAATTCCAAGAGACCCAGTACTTC
-	TRBV5-1	-	TRBJ2-4	CASSGGLAKNIQYF	TGCGCCAGCAGCGGGGGACTAGCCAAAAACATTCAGTACTTC
-	TRBV13	-	TRBJ1-1	CASSLGGGGMNTEAFF	TGTGCCAGCAGCTTAGGCGGGGGCGGAATGAACACTGAAGCTTTCTTT
-	TRBV19	-	TRBJ1-1	CASSTDGNTEAFF	TGTGCCAGTAGTACGGACGGGAACACTGAAGCTTTCTTT
-	TRBV5-1	-	TRBJ1-4	CASSFGGNEKLFF	TGCGCCAGCAGCTTCGGTGGTAATGAAAAACTGTTTTTT
-	TRBV20-1	-	TRBJ1-1	CSASSGRNTEAFF	TGCAGTGCTAGTTCAGGGCGAAACACTGAAGCTTTCTTT
-	TRBV2	-	TRBJ1-5	CASMPRAGLINQPQHF	TGTGCCAGCATGCCGAGGGCAGGGCTAATCAATCAGCCCCAGCATTTT
TRBD1	TRBV19	-	TRBJ2-5	CASSWDREETQYF	TGTGCCAGTAGTTGGGACAGAGAAGAGACCCAGTACTTC